A few counts support the clone carrying this T cell receptor beta chain. Its antigen remains unidentified. The record originates from a study of T cells in Graves' hyperthyroidism and ophthalmopathy. General observations from the study: Ophthalmopathy was model-predicted a median approximately 6.4 months pre-onset.

Out of over 7.5 ml of fresh peripheral blood came the PBMCs. The CDR3 is 13 amino acids. Germline V gene data show CDR1 as SQVTM and CDR2 as ANQGSEA. With V trimmed by 8 bases and J by 2 bases, 9 bases remained unmatched. From RNA transcripts, TCR beta CDR3 regions were amplified. The TCR CDR3 first-round RT-PCR relied on the HTBI primer set. TCRdb reprocessed the multiplex PCR reads via MiXCR and lists one record per CDR3 protein. The table lists 700,000 to 950,000 distinct CDR3 sequences, under 45% of them singletons, with roughly 31% in the top ten. This TCR came from a woman in her forties with Graves' hyperthyroidism. The chain uses TRBV29-1 and TRBJ2-7, with 7 bases identical to TRBD1. Input material: blood. The CDR3 loop is CSQRADRAYEQYF. The CDR3 DNA follows: TGCAGCCAGAGGGCCGACAGGGCCTACGAGCAGTACTTC.